Following are 19 T cell receptor beta chains from one sample sequenced in a study of shared clonotypes between healthy human individuals. TCRdb's copy holds only in-frame clones and misses some; the assay was immunoSEQ multiplex PCR. The table records fewer than 600,000 clones, roughly 77% of them present only once. Material for sequencing was PBMCs. All receptors come from a woman aged 40-49 years in good health. Some clones in this sample may be carry-over from other donors' samples.

The chain is built from TRBV29-1 and TRBJ2-1, with 15 bases aligning to TRBD2. Trimming took 7 bases from V and 8 from J; bases not matched to a gene: 3. Germline-derived CDR1 and CDR2 are SQVTM and ANQGSEA. CDR3 size: 13 residues. CDR3 in DNA: TGCAGCGGGGGACTAGCGGGAGGCGATGAGCAGTTCTTC. Its protein is CSGGLAGGDEQFF.

This chain joins TRBV28 and TRBJ2-4, with 8 nucleotides matching TRBD1. This CDR3 region has 16 residues. Per the germline V gene, CDR1 is MDHEN and CDR2 is SYDVKM. Trimming at V came to 5 bases and at J to 1 base, leaving 7 bases not matched to a gene. The CDR3 is CASSTQGAPAKNIQYF. The CDR3 region has the DNA TGTGCCAGCAGTACCCAGGGGGCACCGGCCAAAAACATTCAGTACTTC.

This clone appeared a few times. The chain links TRBV5-4 to TRBJ2-2; D might be TRBD2 (6 bases). V lost 6 bases to trimming and J lost 4 bases, with 22 bases between them. Looked up from germline, CDR1 is SGHNT and CDR2 is YYREEE (reference sequence). The CDR3 spans 17 residues. The DNA of the CDR3 is TGTGCCAGCACTAAAGTGGGAGGCCGGCTTGGCACCGGGGAGCTGTTTTTT. Translating it yields CASTKVGGRLGTGELFF.

The V call is TRBV25-1, the J call TRBJ2-7; 13 bases map to TRBD2. Germline V gene sequence: CDR1 MGHDK, CDR2 SYGVNS. The CDR3 extends over 13 amino acids. V was clipped by 4 bases and J by 13 bases; unmatched bases: 7. The CDR3 protein is CASSAGLAGPPYF. CDR3 in DNA: TGTGCCAGCAGTGCGGGACTAGCGGGACCACCATACTTC.

This clone appeared once. The gene calls are TRBV7-6 and TRBJ1-6; TRBD1 might be the D (5 bases). Germline CDR1 and CDR2: SGHVS and FNYEAQ. CDR3 length: 16 residues. Trimming pared 0 bases from V and 9 bases from J, leaving 15 bases between. CDR3 protein: CASSLARQGLISPLHF. The CDR3 region has the DNA TGTGCCAGCAGCTTAGCGCGGCAGGGACTCATTTCACCCCTCCACTTT.

This chain links TRBV6-1 with TRBJ2-5; TRBD2 agrees at 9 bases. Germline assignment: CDR1 MNHNS and CDR2 SASEGT. CDR3 length: 22 residues. The trim removed 2 bases at V and 4 bases at J, leaving 26 bases unmatched. The CDR3 DNA reads as TGTGCCAGCAGTGAATGGAAGGGGACGGTGGACTGGCTAGCGGGGTTTGGAGAGACCCAGTACTTC. Amino acid sequence: CASSEWKGTVDWLAGFGETQYF.

V is TRBV5-1 and J is TRBJ1-2, with 9 bases that match TRBD1. V dropped 3 bases and J dropped 3; count of bases not matched to a gene: 6. Looked up from germline, CDR1 is SGHRS and CDR2 is YFSETQ. CDR3 size: 15 residues. The CDR3 DNA reads TGCGCCAGCAGCTCCGGACAGGGGATGGACTATGGCTACACCTTC. It codes for CASSSGQGMDYGYTF. The entire variable domain, with the rest obtained from reference TRBV5-1 and TRBJ1-2, is as follows: KAGVTQTPRYLIKTRGQQVTLSCSPISGHRSVSWYQQTPGQGLQFLFEYFSETQRNKGNFPGRFSGRQFSNSRSEMNVSTLELGDSALYLCASSSGQGMDYGYTFGSGTRLTVV.

The J gene is TRBJ1-4, the V gene TRBV5-5; D is undetermined. The CDR3 is 13 amino acids. V was trimmed by 4 bases and J by 7 bases, leaving 11 bases between them. Germline V CDR1 and CDR2: SGHKS, YYEKEE (reference sequence). In DNA form, the CDR3 reads TGTGCCAGCAGCAGGAATGGTGGTGAAAAACTGTTTTTT. Its translation is CASSRNGGEKLFF. Full variable domain (missing parts from reference TRBV5-5 and TRBJ1-4): DAGVTQSPTHLIKTRGQQVTLRCSPISGHKSVSWYQQVLGQGPQFIFQYYEKEERGRGNFPDRFSARQFPNYSSELNVNALLLGDSALYLCASSRNGGEKLFFGSGTQLSVL.

There are a few counts of this clone. The chain links TRBV7-2 to TRBJ2-7, with D tentatively TRBD2 (6 bases). The CDR3 sequence is 15 residues long. With 5 bases removed from V and 2 bases from J, the gap between germline ends came to 16 bases. Germline V gene sequence: CDR1 SGHTA, CDR2 FQGNSA. CDR3 sequence (DNA): TGTGCCAGCAGCCCCGTAGTGGGGGGTCCCTACGAGCAGTACTTC. Amino acid sequence: CASSPVVGGPYEQYF.

This chain joins TRBV27 and TRBJ2-7; D possibly corresponds to TRBD2 (6 bases). This CDR3 contains 13 residues. CDR1 and CDR2 from the germline V gene are MNHEY and SMNVEV (reference sequence). Trimming stripped 4 bases from V and 0 bases from J, with 7 bases between. CDR3 residues: CASSSRDSYEQYF. The CDR3 region has the DNA TGTGCCAGCAGTTCGCGGGACTCCTACGAGCAGTACTTC.

The genes are TRBV15 and TRBJ1-4; D is possibly TRBD1 (6 bases). Germline V gives CDR1 LNHNV, CDR2 YYDKDF (reference sequence). Trimming took off 3 bases at V and 8 bases at J, with 19 bases between the two ends. The CDR3 extends over 16 amino acids. The CDR3 loop reads CATSSPREQGGEKLFF. CDR3 sequence (DNA): TGTGCCACCAGCAGCCCCCGGGAACAGGGTGGAGAAAAACTGTTTTTT.

V gene TRBV6-6 combines with J gene TRBJ2-7; unclear D gene. Deletions cut 7 bases from V and 0 bases from J, with 7 bases between. CDR3 size: 12 residues. From germline, CDR1 is MNHNY and CDR2 SVGAGI (reference sequence). CDR3 protein: CASTASSYEQYF. The CDR3 DNA is TGTGCCAGCACGGCCAGCTCCTACGAGCAGTACTTC.

This sequence joins TRBV7-2 and TRBJ2-5; D gene ambiguous. Per germline, CDR1 SGHTA and CDR2 FQGNSA. The CDR3 covers 19 residues. V dropped 6 bases and J dropped 1 base, with 27 bases sitting between them. The CDR3 DNA follows: TGTGCCAGCAGTCTTAAACGAACCTGGGGTATAGGCCCCCAAGAGACCCAGTACTTC. This encodes CASSLKRTWGIGPQETQYF.

The chain recombines TRBV7-2 with TRBJ2-1; 7 positions match TRBD2. The germline CDR1 and CDR2 sequences are SGHTA and FQGNSA. The CDR3 is 13 amino acids. The junction had 7 bases not matched to a gene; V was cut back by 5 bases and J by 9 bases. CDR3 in amino acids: CASSLEREGEQFF. CDR3 bases: TGTGCCAGCAGCCTAGAGCGGGAAGGTGAGCAGTTCTTC.

The chain uses TRBV19 and TRBJ2-2; possibly TRBD2 for D (5 bases). Germline V CDR1 and CDR2: LNHDA, SQIVND (reference sequence). The CDR3 is 16 residues long. The V gene lost 0 bases and the J gene lost 0 bases, with 8 bases spanning the gap. The CDR3 DNA follows: TGTGCCAGTAGTATAGAGACGGGATCGAACACCGGGGAGCTGTTTTTT. Translated, it gives CASSIETGSNTGELFF.

This chain connects TRBV7-8 to TRBJ1-1, with a weak D call TRBD1 (6 bases). Looked up from germline, CDR1 is SGHVS and CDR2 is FQNEAQ. The CDR3 has 14 amino acids. V lost 5 bases, J lost 7 bases, and 17 bases lay in between. DNA for the CDR3: TGTGCCAGCAGCCTTCTGGGGGCGCGGGGTGAAGCTTTCTTT. As protein: CASSLLGARGEAFF.

Notes on this clone: A much larger clone differs from this one at a single base, so this may be a read error. CDR3 DNA: TGTGCCAGCAGCAACTACAATGAGCAGTTCTTC. This translates into CASSNYNEQFF. The chain employs TRBV28 and TRBJ2-1; the D is unclear. V was cut by 6 bases and J by 3 bases, with 3 bases left in between. There are 11 residues in the CDR3. Per the germline V gene, CDR1 is MDHEN and CDR2 is SYDVKM.

This clone occurred a few times. V and J are TRBV6-5 and TRBJ2-1, with no clear D. The CDR3 is 15 amino acids. The ends were cut back, 8 bases at V and 3 bases at J, with 17 bases in the middle. CDR1 is MNHEY, CDR2 SVGAGI, per germline. CDR3 region: CASRKAKRIYNEQFF. The CDR3 DNA reads as TGTGCCAGCCGCAAAGCCAAGAGGATCTACAATGAGCAGTTCTTC.

The V gene is TRBV7-6, the J gene TRBJ2-5, with 14 bases lining up with TRBD2. Germline values: CDR1 SGHVS, CDR2 FNYEAQ. The CDR3 is 16 amino acids. The V and J ends lost 5 bases and 2 bases, in that order; junction bases with no gene match: 4. CDR3 nucleotides: TGTGCCAGCAGCCACGGGACTAGCGGGGGTCAAGAGACCCAGTACTTC. Protein product: CASSHGTSGGQETQYF.